The 5 T cell receptor beta chains below were found in one sample sequenced in a study of blood T cell repertoires in COVID-19. TCRdb's copy holds only in-frame clones and misses some; the assay was immunoSEQ multiplex PCR. Of about 270,000 clones in the sample, around nine tenths were seen once. The sequenced sample consisted of PBMCs or T cells enriched from blood (not recorded which). All receptors derive from a young woman who had recovered from COVID-19.

The gene calls are TRBV19 and TRBJ2-7; 9 bases are a match to TRBD1. Germline V gene lookup returns CDR1 LNHDA and CDR2 SQIVND (reference sequence). This CDR3 is 15 amino acids long. J lost 0 bases, V lost 3 bases, and 3 bases had no gene match. The CDR3 region has the DNA TGTGCCAGTAGTATCCGGGACAGGGCCTCCTACGAGCAGTACTTC. Its translation is CASSIRDRASYEQYF.

The rearrangement uses TRBV11-2 and TRBJ1-1, with D possibly TRBD1 on 5 matching bases. In germline, CDR1 is SGHAT, CDR2 FQNNGV. V was shortened by 5 bases and J by 8 bases, with 18 bases between the two germline ends. The CDR3 has 14 residues. This CDR3 reads CASSLAHDSSEAFF. CDR3 DNA: TGTGCCAGCAGCCTAGCGCACGACAGTTCGGAAGCTTTCTTT.

The J gene is TRBJ1-2, the V gene TRBV13; 12 nucleotides match TRBD1. The V segment lost 0 bases and the J segment 4 bases; nucleotides outside the gene matches: 3. The germline gives CDR1 PRHDT, CDR2 FYEKMQ (reference sequence). The CDR3 has 16 amino acids. CDR3: CASSLGGQGAFYGYTF. The CDR3, as DNA: TGTGCCAGCAGCTTAGGGGGACAGGGGGCCTTCTATGGCTACACCTTC.

As regards this clone: At one end, the junction sequence differs from germline, possibly due to a read error. The chain uses TRBV18 and TRBJ2-5, with 11 positions matching TRBD2. The CDR3 has 15 residues. Germline V gives CDR1 KGHSH, CDR2 LQKENI. The CDR3 spells CASSPLAGAAETQYF. CDR3 DNA sequence: TGTGCCAGCTCTCCACTAGCGGGAGCAGCTGAGACCCAGTACTTC.

The genes are TRBV5-4 and TRBJ2-7, with 10 nucleotides matching TRBD1. Trimming at V came to 4 bases and at J to 6 bases, leaving 4 bases not matched to a gene. Per the germline V gene, CDR1 is SGHNT and CDR2 is YYREEE (reference sequence). The CDR3 totals 13 residues. The CDR3 loop reads CASSGDRGREQYF. The CDR3 nucleotides read TGTGCCAGCAGCGGGGACAGGGGACGCGAGCAGTACTTC.